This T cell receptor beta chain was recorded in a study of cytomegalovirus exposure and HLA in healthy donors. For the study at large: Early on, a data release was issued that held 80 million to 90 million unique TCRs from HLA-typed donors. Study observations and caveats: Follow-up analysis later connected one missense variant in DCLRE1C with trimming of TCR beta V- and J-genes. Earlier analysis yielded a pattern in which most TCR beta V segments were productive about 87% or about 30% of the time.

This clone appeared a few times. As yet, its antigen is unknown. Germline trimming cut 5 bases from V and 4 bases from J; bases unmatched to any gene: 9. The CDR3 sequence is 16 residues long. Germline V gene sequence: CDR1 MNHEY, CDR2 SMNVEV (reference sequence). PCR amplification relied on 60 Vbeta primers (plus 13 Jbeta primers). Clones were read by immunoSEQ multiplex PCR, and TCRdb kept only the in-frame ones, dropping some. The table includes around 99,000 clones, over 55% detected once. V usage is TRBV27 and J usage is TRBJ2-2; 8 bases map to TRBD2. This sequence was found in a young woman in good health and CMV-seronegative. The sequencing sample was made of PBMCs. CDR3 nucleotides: TGTGCCAGCAGTGGGAGCGGGAGAGGCGGCACCGGGGAGCTGTTTTTT. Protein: CASSGSGRGGTGELFF.